This T cell receptor beta chain was documented in a study of T-cell memory formation after mild COVID-19. Study summary: In these data, TCR clusters were largely donor specific.

Study findings and constraints: Whether second-wave clones peaking at day 37 were SARS-CoV-2 specific went unconfirmed. Cross-reactive memory apparently joined, as some responding clones appeared in pre-infection memory.

The CDR3 length is 15 residues. The germline gives CDR1 LNHDA, CDR2 SQIVND (reference sequence). The V end was cut by 3 bases, the J end by 1 base, with 12 bases between. Comments on this clonotype: Its antigen is not identified.

cDNA libraries for TCR alpha and TCR beta, carrying sample barcodes and UMIs, came from 5'RACE with constant-segment primers. TCRdb used MiXCR to reprocess the 5' RACE reads, holding one entry per CDR3 protein. The table includes under 450,000 distinct CDR3 sequences, around 15% detected once. The V call is TRBV19, the J call TRBJ1-1; no definite D call. This TCR derives from a man aged 18 to 29 who had mild COVID-19 (a few samples of this study predate the infection). Cell type and time point are not known. Sample: PBMCs or a T cell subset sorted from them (not recorded which). The CDR3 reads CASSIAEVSNTEAFF. The CDR3, as DNA: TGTGCCAGTAGTATCGCGGAGGTCTCGAACACTGAAGCTTTCTTT.